This TCR beta chain was sequenced in a study of T-cell reconstitution after alpha-beta-depleted transplantation in children. Unique molecular identifiers were incorporated during preparation of the TCRbeta library. Via MiXCR, TCRdb re-called the PCR reads, giving one row per CDR3 protein. This sample has around 450,000 distinct CDR3 sequences, with about 17% found just once. V lost 1 base and J lost 2; bases outside the gene matches: 9. Germline assignment: CDR1 MGHRA and CDR2 YSYEKL. The CDR3 loop spans 17 amino acids. The V and J genes are TRBV4-1 and TRBJ2-7, with 9 bases matching TRBD2. The sequencing used PBMCs, mostly from graft donor cells, collected 360 days after TCRalphabeta/CD19-depleted stem cell transplant. The TCR originated in a boy younger than two who had a stem cell transplant for Wiskott-Aldrich syndrome, so the T cells may come from the graft donor. The CDR3 reads CASSQASLAGKTYEQYF. CDR3 in DNA: TGCGCCAGCAGCCAAGCTAGTCTAGCGGGGAAAACCTACGAGCAGTACTTC.